The rows below give T cell receptor beta chains drawn from one sample of a study of T-cell reconstitution after alpha-beta-depleted transplantation in children. A single record per CDR3 protein comes from TCRdb applying MiXCR to the PCR reads. The sample yields around 200,000 distinct CDR3 sequences, around 9.9% seen once. This sample comprised PBMCs, obtained before TCRalphabeta/CD19-depleted stem cell transplant. These receptors all stem from a child under three years old with acute myeloid leukemia, due to receive a stem cell transplant. CDR3s include the opening cysteine and the closing phenylalanine or tryptophan. D genes are given only for firm matches. The size of a clone is reported for some rows only, either as once, few or many, or as a class for expanded clones.

CDR3 DNA	CDR3 protein	clone size	D gene	V gene	J gene
TGCAGTGCTCCGCCTAGCGGGAGTTACGATACGCAGTATTTT	CSAPPSGSYDTQYF	many	TRBD2	TRBV20-1	TRBJ2-3
TGTGCCAGCAGCTTAAGGGGGGACACAGGCCATCAGCCCCAGCATTTT	CASSLRGDTGHQPQHF	many	-	TRBV11-2	TRBJ1-5
TGCGCCAGCAGCAGACAGGGGACGGCCGATGGGGATGGCTACACCTTC	CASSRQGTADGDGYTF	many	TRBD1	TRBV5-1	TRBJ1-2
TGTGCCAGTGGCCAGAGGGGGAGCCCAGATACGCAGTATTTT	CASGQRGSPDTQYF	many	-	TRBV12-3/TRBV12-4	TRBJ2-3
TGCAGTGCTAGCCCCCAGGTTTCCTACGAGCAGTACTTC	CSASPQVSYEQYF	many	-	TRBV20-1	TRBJ2-7
TGCGCCAGCAGCCAAGAACGGGCGGACATTTATAGCAATCGGCCCCAGCATTTT	CASSQERADIYSNRPQHF	few	-	TRBV4-1	TRBJ1-5
TGTGCCAGCAGCTTATCAACGGACCTCACAGATACGCAGTATTTT	CASSLSTDLTDTQYF	many	-	TRBV7-9	TRBJ2-3
TGTGCCAGCAGCTTCGGGAGCCGCGGGGGCTACACCTTC	CASSFGSRGGYTF	many	-	TRBV5-6	TRBJ1-2
TGTGCCAGCAGCTTAGCGGGAAAGCTAGAGCTGTTTTTT	CASSLAGKLELFF	many	-	TRBV7-9	TRBJ2-2
TGCAGTGCTAGAGGAGGGACAGCTGGCTCTGATACGCAGTATTTT	CSARGGTAGSDTQYF	many	TRBD1	TRBV20-1	TRBJ2-3
TGTGCCAGCAGTCAGGGACGGAGGAACAGGGATGGCTACACCTTC	CASSQGRRNRDGYTF	many	-	TRBV27	TRBJ1-2
TGCGCCAGCAGCCAAGATTGGGGTGTGTACACCACCGGGGAGCTGTTTTTT	CASSQDWGVYTTGELFF	many	-	TRBV4-3	TRBJ2-2
TGCGCCAGCAGCCAAGAAGGAGGTAGCGGGGGGCGAGATACGCAGTATTTT	CASSQEGGSGGRDTQYF	many	TRBD2	TRBV4-1	TRBJ2-3
TGCAGCGGAGGGACTAGCTCCAATGAGCAGTTCTTC	CSGGTSSNEQFF	many	TRBD2	TRBV29-1	TRBJ2-1
TGTGCCAGCAGCTTATCCCCGGTTAGCTCCTACAATGAGCAGTTCTTC	CASSLSPVSSYNEQFF	many	-	TRBV7-6	TRBJ2-1
TGTGCCAGCAGCCCACAGGGAGTGAACACTGAAGCTTTCTTT	CASSPQGVNTEAFF	many	-	TRBV12-3/TRBV12-4	TRBJ1-1
TGCAGCGTTGAAGGGGGACCCTCCTACGAGCAGTACTTC	CSVEGGPSYEQYF	many	-	TRBV29-1	TRBJ2-7
TGTGCCAGCAGTTCTTTCAATCAGCCCCAGCATTTT	CASSSFNQPQHF	many	-	TRBV27	TRBJ1-5
TGCAGTGCCCTAGGGCAGGGCCAGTATGGCTACACCTTC	CSALGQGQYGYTF	many	-	TRBV20-1	TRBJ1-2
TGCAGTGCCAAGATGGGGGGCTCTGGGGCCAACGTCCTGACTTTC	CSAKMGGSGANVLTF	many	-	TRBV20-1	TRBJ2-6
TGTGCCAGCAGCCAAGTTCTAGCGGCCTACGAGCAGTACTTC	CASSQVLAAYEQYF	many	TRBD2	TRBV4-2	TRBJ2-7
TGTGCCAGCAGCTTAGACTTCCACGAGCAGTACTTC	CASSLDFHEQYF	many	-	TRBV11-1	TRBJ2-7
TGTGCCAGCTCACCGGACAGCGGCTATGGCTACACCTTC	CASSPDSGYGYTF	many	-	TRBV18	TRBJ1-2
TGTGCCACCAGCAGAGATTGGGGAGTTGGCACAGATACGCAGTATTTT	CATSRDWGVGTDTQYF	many	-	TRBV15	TRBJ2-3
TGCGCCAGTCGACTAGCGGGAAACACAGATACGCAGTATTTT	CASRLAGNTDTQYF	many	TRBD2	TRBV5-1	TRBJ2-3
TGCGCCAGCAGCCCACCTCGAGGGACAGGGGATCTGTCTGGCTACACCTTC	CASSPPRGTGDLSGYTF	-	TRBD1	TRBV5-1	TRBJ1-2
TGTGCCAGCAGCCCAGGGTTCGCGAACTATGGCTACACCTTC	CASSPGFANYGYTF	many	-	TRBV7-3	TRBJ1-2
TGTGCCAGCAGCTCCCCAGGGATTTCGTTACCCGAGCAGTACTTC	CASSSPGISLPEQYF	many	-	TRBV7-2	TRBJ2-7
TGTGCCAGCAGTTTAATATACACCGGGGAGCTGTTTTTT	CASSLIYTGELFF	-	-	TRBV12-3/TRBV12-4	TRBJ2-2
TGTGCCAGCACCCTTTTGGTTGGCAATGAGCAGTTCTTC	CASTLLVGNEQFF	few	-	TRBV7-2	TRBJ2-1
TGTGCCAGCAGTTCACCTCGGACCGCTCACGGAGAGACCCAGTACTTC	CASSSPRTAHGETQYF	many	-	TRBV6-5	TRBJ2-5
TGTGCCGGATCATCCCGCCTAGCGGGAAAGGGGGGAGAGACCCAGTACTTC	CAGSSRLAGKGGETQYF	-	TRBD2	TRBV2	TRBJ2-5
TGTGCCAGTGCCAGGGAGGAGCCCTACACAGATACGCAGTATTTT	CASAREEPYTDTQYF	many	-	TRBV7-9	TRBJ2-3
TGTGCCAGCAGCGACCGGGACAGACGAATCAGCTCTGGGGCCAACGTCCTGACTTTC	CASSDRDRRISSGANVLTF	few	TRBD1	TRBV3-1	TRBJ2-6
TGCGCCAGCCCGGCGCCCCGGGGGAAAAATGAAAAACTGTTTTTT	CASPAPRGKNEKLFF	few	-	TRBV23-1	TRBJ1-4
TGTGCCAGCAGACGGCTGCAGGCCCAAGAGACCCAGTACTTC	CASRRLQAQETQYF	many	-	TRBV28	TRBJ2-5
TGCAGCGTTGGAAGACAGGTTCCGAACACCGGGGAGCTGTTTTTT	CSVGRQVPNTGELFF	many	-	TRBV29-1	TRBJ2-2
TGCAGCGTTGAAGCCCAGGGAGGGGACGAGCAGTACTTC	CSVEAQGGDEQYF	many	TRBD2	TRBV29-1	TRBJ2-7
TGCAGTGCCAATCCCGCAGGGACAGGGGGCACAGATACGCAGTATTTT	CSANPAGTGGTDTQYF	many	TRBD1	TRBV20-1	TRBJ2-3
TGTGCCAGCAGACCTGGGGAGTTCTATAATTCACCCCTCCACTTT	CASRPGEFYNSPLHF	many	-	TRBV5-5	TRBJ1-6
TGCAGCGTTGGGACGCAAATGAACTATGGCTACACCTTC	CSVGTQMNYGYTF	many	-	TRBV29-1	TRBJ1-2